These 10 T cell receptor beta chains share one sample of origin, sequenced in a study of blood T cells in healthy people across ages. The second PCR ran about 6 to 12 cycles with a sample-barcoded 5' primer and J-beta primers. A single record per CDR3 protein comes from TCRdb applying MiXCR to the 5' RACE reads. Here the sample spans 550,000 to 600,000 distinct CDR3 sequences, roughly 43% being singletons. Sequences were obtained from blood. The origin of the receptors is an elderly man in good health.

The chain couples TRBV4-3 to TRBJ1-2, with D maybe TRBD1 (5 bases). The CDR3 sequence is 13 residues long. CDR1 LGHNA and CDR2 YSLEER come from the germline V gene. V lost 0 bases to trimming and J lost 8 bases, with 10 bases between them. The CDR3 protein is CASSQDWQGGYTF. Here the CDR3 DNA reads TGCGCCAGCAGCCAAGACTGGCAGGGAGGCTACACCTTC.

This clonotype was counted between two and nine times. The CDR3 protein is CSARDFPSRGVYNEQFF. As DNA, the CDR3 is TGCAGTGCTAGAGATTTCCCCTCGCGGGGGGTCTACAATGAGCAGTTCTTC. V usage is TRBV20-1 and J usage is TRBJ2-1; 8 nucleotides align to TRBD2. V gave up 0 bases and J gave up 3 bases; unmatched junction bases: 10. The CDR3 covers 17 residues. Germline V gene sequence: CDR1 DFQATT, CDR2 SNEGSKA (reference sequence).

This clonotype was seen a handful of times. V usage is TRBV2 and J usage is TRBJ2-3; a possible D gene is TRBD2 (5 bases). Between the trimmed V and J ends, which lost 5 bases and 1 base, there was a span of 16 bases. The CDR3 spans 16 residues. The V gene's germline CDR1 is SNHLY and CDR2 FYNNEI. For the CDR3, the DNA is TGTGCCAGCAGTTCCCTCGGAGGCGTGGGCACAGATACGCAGTATTTT. Protein sequence: CASSSLGGVGTDTQYF.

This clonotype appeared once. The V gene is TRBV29-1, the J gene TRBJ2-1; D call uncertain. This CDR3 has 12 residues. With 7 bases removed from V and 13 bases from J, the gap between germline ends came to 20 bases. CDR1 and CDR2 (germline): SQVTM, ANQGSEA. The CDR3 nucleotides read TGCAGCGCCAAGGGCAGTTCCGAGACCCAGTTCTTC. Encoded protein: CSAKGSSETQFF.

This clonotype was counted a few times. The chain employs TRBV7-6 and TRBJ1-6; 9 bases are a match to TRBD1. This CDR3 comprises 17 residues. V was pared by 3 bases and J by 5 bases, with 8 bases of the junction left unmatched. Germline V lookup: CDR1 SGHVS, CDR2 FNYEAQ. The CDR3 loop is CASSFGTGPNNNSPLHF. DNA for the CDR3: TGTGCCAGCAGCTTTGGGACAGGGCCTAATAATAATTCACCCCTCCACTTT.

This clonotype has at least ten counts. V and J are TRBV18 and TRBJ2-3; D not resolved. This CDR3 region has 13 residues. The germline V gene has CDR1 KGHSH and CDR2 LQKENI. V gave up 8 bases and J gave up 0 bases, with 9 bases separating them. CDR3 in amino acids: CASSPPSTDTQYF. CDR3 coding DNA: TGTGCCAGCAGTCCCCCTAGCACAGATACGCAGTATTTT. Filled out from reference TRBV18 and TRBJ2-3, the complete variable domain reads NAGVMQNPRHLVRRRGQEARLRCSPMKGHSHVYWYRQLPEEGLKFMVYLQKENIIDESGMPKERFSAEFPKEGPSILRIQQVVRGDSAAYFCASSPPSTDTQYFGPGTRLTVL.

In this sample, this clonotype turned up many times. This chain uses TRBV2 with TRBJ2-5, with D tentatively TRBD2 (5 bases). The CDR3 extends over 16 amino acids. Germline lookup yields CDR1 SNHLY and CDR2 FYNNEI. V was shortened by 9 bases and J by 2 bases, with 22 bases between the two germline ends. The CDR3 is CASNLGGGAVQETQYF. The CDR3 bases are TGTGCCAGTAATCTCGGAGGCGGCGCAGTACAAGAGACCCAGTACTTC.

CDR3 loop: CATSEGQGFPDTQYF. In DNA form, the CDR3 reads TGTGCCACCAGTGAGGGACAGGGGTTTCCAGATACGCAGTATTTT. The chain employs TRBV24-1 and TRBJ2-3; 10 bases agree with TRBD1. Germline V gene sequence: CDR1 KGHDR, CDR2 SFDVKD. Trimming removed 4 bases from V and 4 bases from J; junction bases left unmatched: 4. CDR3 length: 15 amino acids.

The rearrangement joins TRBV13 to TRBJ2-7; D not resolved. The length of the CDR3 is 14 residues. CDR1 is PRHDT, CDR2 FYEKMQ, per germline (reference sequence). Trimming shortened V by 2 bases and J by 7 bases, and 15 bases separated the two germline ends. CDR3 coding DNA: TGTGCCAGCAGCTTATCTGCTTTGCGCGAGGAGCAGTACTTC. The encoded protein is CASSLSALREEQYF.

The chain recombines TRBV9 with TRBJ2-3; no definite D call. Trimming removed 3 bases from V and 2 bases from J, with 10 bases in between. Per the germline V gene, CDR1 is SGDLS and CDR2 is YYNGEE. The CDR3 is made up of 14 amino acids. CDR3 amino acids: CASSASLVTDTQYF. The CDR3, as DNA: TGTGCCAGCAGCGCCAGTCTGGTCACAGATACGCAGTATTTT.